Here is one T cell receptor (beta chain) with its context. TCRdb's table, derived via immunoSEQ multiplex PCR, lists solely in-frame clones and lacks some. The sample holds 200,000 or so clones, approximately 91% seen once. This entry is derived from a study of T cell responses to AZD1222 COVID-19 vaccine. Looked up from germline, CDR1 is MNHEY and CDR2 is SVGAGI. V was cut by 4 bases and J by 6 bases, with 12 bases left in between. This CDR3 comprises 13 residues. The specimen comprised peripheral blood, sampled on day 0 of AZD1222 vaccination. The chain links TRBV6-5 to TRBJ1-1; D may be TRBD1 (6 bases). The receptor's source is an adult in good health. CDR3 residues: CASSSPGEAEAFF. CDR3 DNA sequence: TGTGCCAGCAGTTCTCCAGGGGAGGCTGAAGCTTTCTTT.